A selection of T cell receptor beta chains follows, all from one sample in a study of identical twins. TCRdb reprocessed the 5' RACE reads with MiXCR, giving one entry per CDR3 protein. This sample has 280,000 or so distinct CDR3 sequences, with 6.5% to 9.5% found just once. This same sample was also part of a study on yellow fever vaccine responses in identical twins.

Sequences were obtained from memory (CD45RO+) T cells sorted from blood. These receptors came from a woman under 30 in good health. Both conserved end residues are part of each CDR3. A D gene is named only where the DNA matches it firmly. Not all rows give a size; the values are once, few, many and, for expanded clones, a class.

abundance	d_gene	v_gene	j_gene	CDR3aa	CDR3nt
few	.	TRBV12-5	TRBJ1-5	CASGLVPPNQPQHF	TGTGCTAGTGGTTTGGTTCCCCCGAATCAGCCCCAGCATTTT
few	.	TRBV3-1	TRBJ2-3	CASSQQGWGNTDTQYF	TGTGCCAGCAGCCAACAGGGATGGGGAAACACAGATACGCAGTATTTT
few	TRBD1	TRBV4-1	TRBJ2-7	CASSQASIRTGTYEQYF	TGCGCCAGCAGCCAAGCTTCCATCCGGACAGGGACCTACGAGCAGTACTTC
few	TRBD2	TRBV6-1	TRBJ2-1	CASSRTSGPYNEQFF	TGTGCCAGCAGCCGGACTAGCGGACCATACAATGAGCAGTTCTTC
.	.	TRBV12-3/TRBV12-4	TRBJ2-3	CASSFGGEDTQYF	TGTGCCAGCAGTTTTGGAGGTGAGGATACGCAGTATTTT
many	TRBD1	TRBV10-3	TRBJ2-2	CATLRDRGSTGELFF	TGTGCCACCCTCCGGGACAGGGGGAGCACCGGGGAGCTGTTTTTT
many	.	TRBV6-1	TRBJ2-1	CASSGGTNSRDEQFF	TGTGCCAGCAGTGGCGGGACAAACTCTCGTGATGAGCAGTTCTTC
.	.	TRBV10-3	TRBJ1-2	CAISGGVYGYTF	TGTGCCATCAGTGGAGGGGTATATGGCTACACCTTC
.	.	TRBV2	TRBJ1-4	CASTTGALKWKLFF	TGTGCCAGCACGACGGGGGCGCTGAAGTGGAAACTGTTTTTT
many	.	TRBV5-6	TRBJ2-2	CASSLLVAGELFF	TGTGCCAGCAGCTTGTTGGTAGCCGGGGAGCTGTTTTTT
many	.	TRBV7-7	TRBJ2-2	CASSLRDANTGELFF	TGTGCCAGCAGCCTCCGGGACGCAAACACCGGGGAGCTGTTTTTT
many	.	TRBV5-1	TRBJ2-2	CASSPTWGKNTGELFF	TGCGCCAGCAGCCCGACCTGGGGGAAAAACACCGGGGAGCTGTTTTTT
few	.	TRBV7-9	TRBJ1-6	CASSSHGNNSPLHF	TGTGCCAGCAGTTCCCACGGAAATAATTCACCCCTCCACTTT
few	.	TRBV14	TRBJ2-2	CASSERGIGELFF	TGTGCCAGCAGCGAGAGGGGGATCGGGGAGCTGTTTTTT
few	TRBD2	TRBV6-1	TRBJ2-1	CASNPTSGSTDEQFF	TGTGCCAGCAATCCTACTAGCGGGAGTACCGATGAGCAGTTCTTC
.	TRBD1	TRBV7-2	TRBJ2-1	CASSLALGGQGTYNEQFF	TGTGCCAGCAGCTTAGCGTTGGGGGGACAGGGGACCTACAATGAGCAGTTCTTC
.	TRBD1	TRBV20-1	TRBJ2-7	CSAYPGTGTYEQYF	TGCAGTGCTTACCCCGGGACAGGGACCTACGAGCAGTACTTC
few	TRBD1	TRBV9	TRBJ2-7	CASSVGPGQSYEQYF	TGTGCCAGCAGCGTAGGGCCGGGACAGAGCTACGAGCAGTACTTC
few	.	TRBV28	TRBJ2-3	CASSPLGRTDTQYF	TGTGCCAGCAGCCCCTTGGGGCGGACAGATACGCAGTATTTT
.	.	TRBV20-1	TRBJ2-1	CSAREASFPYNEQFF	TGCAGTGCTAGAGAGGCTAGCTTTCCCTACAATGAGCAGTTCTTC
.	.	TRBV7-8	TRBJ2-6	CASSLWDGGNVLTF	TGTGCCAGCAGCTTATGGGACGGAGGCAACGTCCTGACTTTC
few	.	TRBV6-2/TRBV6-3	TRBJ1-2	CASSSPPGYTF	TGTGCCAGCAGTTCTCCCCCCGGCTACACCTTC
many	.	TRBV7-3	TRBJ2-1	CASSLTGTQKHNEQFF	TGTGCCAGCAGCTTAACGGGGACGCAGAAACACAATGAGCAGTTCTTC
few	TRBD1	TRBV5-1	TRBJ1-1	CASSSDRGGEAFF	TGCGCCAGCAGCTCTGACAGGGGCGGTGAAGCTTTCTTT
few	.	TRBV18	TRBJ2-1	CASSPPQGHGLNNEQFF	TGTGCCAGCTCACCACCGCAGGGGCATGGTCTTAACAATGAGCAGTTCTTC
.	TRBD1	TRBV5-1	TRBJ1-1	CASSQFQGGTEAFF	TGCGCCAGCAGCCAATTCCAGGGGGGCACTGAAGCTTTCTTT
.	.	TRBV18	TRBJ2-1	CASSIDSYNEQFF	TGTGCCAGCTCGATAGACAGCTACAATGAGCAGTTCTTC
few	.	TRBV29-1	TRBJ2-1	CSVRPARAYNEQFF	TGCAGCGTTCGCCCAGCCCGAGCCTACAATGAGCAGTTCTTC
many	.	TRBV12-3/TRBV12-4	TRBJ2-1	CASRPGPRSYNEQFF	TGTGCCAGCAGGCCGGGCCCGAGGTCCTACAATGAGCAGTTCTTC
few	TRBD2	TRBV6-4	TRBJ2-2	CASAEREEGTGELFF	TGTGCCAGCGCGGAGCGGGAGGAAGGCACCGGGGAGCTGTTTTTT
few	.	TRBV7-3	TRBJ2-7	CASSLDGIGEQYF	TGTGCCAGCAGCTTAGATGGAATCGGCGAGCAGTACTTC
few	.	TRBV4-1	TRBJ1-4	CASSLKGLTATNEKLFF	TGCGCCAGCAGCCTGAAGGGGCTGACCGCAACTAATGAAAAACTGTTTTTT
few	.	TRBV20-1	TRBJ2-5	CSSQAGQETQYF	TGCAGTTCCCAAGCGGGCCAAGAGACCCAGTACTTC
many	TRBD2	TRBV20-1	TRBJ2-1	CSVTSGGAYEQFF	TGCAGTGTGACTAGCGGGGGGGCTTATGAGCAGTTCTTC
many	.	TRBV7-2	TRBJ2-3	CASSLRGFGTDTQYF	TGTGCCAGCAGCTTAAGGGGTTTCGGCACAGATACGCAGTATTTT
few	.	TRBV2	TRBJ2-2	CASNLKGGDTGELFF	TGTGCCAGCAACCTCAAGGGGGGCGACACCGGGGAGCTGTTTTTT
few	TRBD2	TRBV6-1	TRBJ2-1	CASSRGTSDNEQFF	TGTGCCAGCAGTAGAGGGACTAGCGACAATGAGCAGTTCTTC
few	TRBD2	TRBV10-1	TRBJ2-3	CASSESISGRHFTDTQYF	TGCGCCAGCAGTGAGTCGATTAGCGGGAGGCACTTTACAGATACGCAGTATTTT
.	.	TRBV6-4	TRBJ1-1	CASRPEQGLNTEAFF	TGTGCCAGCAGACCCGAACAGGGACTGAACACTGAAGCTTTCTTT
few	TRBD2	TRBV20-1	TRBJ2-1	CSAGGTSGPNEQFF	TGCAGTGCTGGTGGGACTAGCGGTCCCAATGAGCAGTTCTTC
many	.	TRBV20-1	TRBJ1-2	CSGSDGYGYTF	TGCAGTGGCTCGGACGGGTATGGCTACACCTTC
many	.	TRBV5-5	TRBJ2-1	CASSLGYLPNEQFF	TGTGCCAGCAGCTTGGGGTACCTCCCCAATGAGCAGTTCTTC
.	TRBD2	TRBV15	TRBJ2-3	CATSSKRDGGDTQYF	TGTGCCACCAGCTCGAAGCGGGACGGGGGAGATACGCAGTATTTT
few	.	TRBV3-1	TRBJ2-1	CASSQEGGLHRAAQFF	TGTGCCAGCAGCCAAGAAGGGGGACTACACCGAGCGGCGCAGTTCTTC
few	.	TRBV28	TRBJ1-5	CASSVTALKHF	TGTGCCAGCAGTGTGACCGCGTTAAAGCATTTT
many	TRBD1	TRBV27	TRBJ2-3	CASSPGQGPWDTQYF	TGTGCCAGCAGTCCGGGACAGGGGCCCTGGGATACGCAGTATTTT
once	TRBD2	TRBV6-2/TRBV6-3	TRBJ2-3	CASSTLAGGPSAQYF	TGTGCCAGCAGTACACTAGCGGGGGGCCCCTCGGCGCAGTATTTT